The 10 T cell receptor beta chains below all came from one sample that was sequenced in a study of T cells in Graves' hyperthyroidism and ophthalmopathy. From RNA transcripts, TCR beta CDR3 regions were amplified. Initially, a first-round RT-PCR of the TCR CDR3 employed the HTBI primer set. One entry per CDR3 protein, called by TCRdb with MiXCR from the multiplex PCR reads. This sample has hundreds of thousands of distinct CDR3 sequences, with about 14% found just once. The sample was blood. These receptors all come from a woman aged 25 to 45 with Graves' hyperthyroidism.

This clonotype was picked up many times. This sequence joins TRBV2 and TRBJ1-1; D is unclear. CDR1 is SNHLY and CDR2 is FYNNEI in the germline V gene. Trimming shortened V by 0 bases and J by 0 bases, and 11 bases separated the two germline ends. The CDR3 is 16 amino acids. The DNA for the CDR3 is TGTGCCAGCAGTGAAGCGGTCGAACAGCTGAACACTGAAGCTTTCTTT. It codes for CASSEAVEQLNTEAFF.

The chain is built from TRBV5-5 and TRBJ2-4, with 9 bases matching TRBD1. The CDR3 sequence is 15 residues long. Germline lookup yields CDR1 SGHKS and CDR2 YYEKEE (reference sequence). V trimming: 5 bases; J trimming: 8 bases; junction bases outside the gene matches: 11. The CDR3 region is CASSPGTGLLDIQYF. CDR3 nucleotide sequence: TGTGCCAGCAGTCCCGGGACAGGGTTGTTGGACATTCAGTACTTC.

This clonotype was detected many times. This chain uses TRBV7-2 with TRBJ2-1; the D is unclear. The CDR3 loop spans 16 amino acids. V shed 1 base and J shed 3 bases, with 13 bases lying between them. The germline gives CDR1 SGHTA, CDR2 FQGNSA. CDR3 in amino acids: CASSLGGSHDYNEQFF. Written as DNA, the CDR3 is TGTGCCAGCAGCTTAGGTGGCTCGCACGACTACAATGAGCAGTTCTTC.

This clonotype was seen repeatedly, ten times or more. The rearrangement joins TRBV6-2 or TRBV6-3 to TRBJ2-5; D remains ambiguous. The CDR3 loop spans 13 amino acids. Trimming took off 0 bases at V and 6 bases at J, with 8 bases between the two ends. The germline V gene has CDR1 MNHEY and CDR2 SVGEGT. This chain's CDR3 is CASSYSSTKTQYF. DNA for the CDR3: TGTGCCAGCAGTTACTCGTCCACGAAGACCCAGTACTTC.

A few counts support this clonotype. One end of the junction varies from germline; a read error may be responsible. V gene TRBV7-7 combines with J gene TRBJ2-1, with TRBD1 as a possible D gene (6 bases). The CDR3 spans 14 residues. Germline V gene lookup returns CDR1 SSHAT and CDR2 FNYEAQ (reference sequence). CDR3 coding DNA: TGTGCTAGCAGCTACAGGGTTTACGCCAATGAGCAGTTCTTC. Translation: CASSYRVYANEQFF.

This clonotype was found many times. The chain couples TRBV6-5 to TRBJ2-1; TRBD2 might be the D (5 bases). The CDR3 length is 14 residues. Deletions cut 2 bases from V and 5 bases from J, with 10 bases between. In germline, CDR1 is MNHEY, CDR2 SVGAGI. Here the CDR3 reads CASSYDYPDNEQFF. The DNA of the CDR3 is TGTGCCAGCAGTTACGACTACCCCGACAATGAGCAGTTCTTC.

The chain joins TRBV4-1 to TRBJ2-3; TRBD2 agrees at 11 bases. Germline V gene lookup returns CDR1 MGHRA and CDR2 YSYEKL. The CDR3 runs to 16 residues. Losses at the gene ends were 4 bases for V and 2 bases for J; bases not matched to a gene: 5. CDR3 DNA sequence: TGCGCCAGCAGCCGCCTACTAGCGGGAGTCACAGATACGCAGTATTTT. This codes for CASSRLLAGVTDTQYF.

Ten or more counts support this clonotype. The CDR3 reads CASSLYDSDTQYF. The DNA of the CDR3 is TGTGCCAGCAGCTTATATGACAGCGATACGCAGTATTTT. This chain joins TRBV11-2 and TRBJ2-3; D possibly corresponds to TRBD1 (5 bases). The germline gives CDR1 SGHAT, CDR2 FQNNGV. V was pared by 2 bases and J by 6 bases, with 9 bases between. The CDR3 spans 13 residues.

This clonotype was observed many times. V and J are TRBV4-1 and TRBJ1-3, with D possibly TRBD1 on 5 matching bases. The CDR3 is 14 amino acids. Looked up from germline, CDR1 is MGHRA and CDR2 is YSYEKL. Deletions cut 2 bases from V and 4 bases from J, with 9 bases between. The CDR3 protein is CASSQLGPGNTIYF. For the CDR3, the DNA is TGCGCCAGCAGCCAACTGGGACCCGGAAACACCATATATTTT.

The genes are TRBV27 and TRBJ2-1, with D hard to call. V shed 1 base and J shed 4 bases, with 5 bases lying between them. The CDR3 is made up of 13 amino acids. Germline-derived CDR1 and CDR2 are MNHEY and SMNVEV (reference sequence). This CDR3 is CASSLLYYNEQFF. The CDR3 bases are TGTGCCAGCAGTTTATTGTATTACAATGAGCAGTTCTTC.